Listed below are T cell receptor beta chains from one sample, sequenced in a study of blood T cell repertoires in COVID-19. Only in-frame clones appear in the TCRdb table, and some are missing; sequencing was by immunoSEQ multiplex PCR. The sample lists fewer than 350,000 clones; roughly 90% were seen once. Sequencing was performed on peripheral blood. These receptors all stem from a man aged 18 to 30 with active or convalescent COVID-19. CDR3s include the opening cysteine and the closing phenylalanine or tryptophan. A D gene is named only where the DNA matches it firmly. Size is omitted from some rows. Given values are once, few, many or a class for expanded clones.

d_call	j_call	clone_size	v_call	cdr3_aa	cdr3_nt
NA	TRBJ1-2	NA	TRBV6-1	CASSDEEKLGGYTF	TGTGCCAGCAGTGACGAGGAGAAACTTGGTGGCTACACCTTC
TRBD1	TRBJ2-5	NA	TRBV2	CASSEVGQGNFWETQYF	TGTGCCAGCAGTGAAGTTGGACAGGGGAATTTTTGGGAGACCCAGTACTTC
NA	TRBJ1-2	NA	TRBV7-2	CASSPTEYYGYTF	TGTGCCAGCAGCCCTACAGAGTACTATGGCTACACCTTC
NA	TRBJ1-4	NA	TRBV12-5	CASSTRLANEKLFF	TGTGCTAGTAGTACGAGGCTTGCTAATGAAAAACTGTTTTTT
NA	TRBJ1-2	NA	TRBV7-2	CASSYSGEGSYGYTF	TGTGCCAGCAGCTATAGCGGGGAGGGGAGCTATGGCTACACCTTC
TRBD1	TRBJ1-5	few	TRBV9	CASSVDGDRRNQPQHF	TGTGCCAGCAGCGTAGACGGGGACAGGCGAAATCAGCCCCAGCATTTT
TRBD2	TRBJ2-1	NA	TRBV5-4	CASSRTNSGGATYNEQFF	TGTGCCAGCAGCAGAACGAATAGCGGGGGGGCTACTTACAATGAGCAGTTCTTC
NA	TRBJ1-2	NA	TRBV9	CASGRLAEYGYTF	TGTGCCAGCGGAAGATTGGCGGAGTATGGCTACACCTTC
NA	TRBJ1-5	NA	TRBV12-3/TRBV12-4	CASSESGPQHF	TGTGCCAGCAGCGAATCAGGGCCCCAGCATTTT
NA	TRBJ2-3	NA	TRBV7-2	CASIRGALLEDTQYF	TGTGCCAGCATTCGGGGGGCATTGCTTGAGGATACGCAGTATTTT
NA	TRBJ2-3	NA	TRBV27	CASSFYETGGADTQYF	TGTGCCAGCAGTTTTTATGAGACGGGGGGCGCAGATACGCAGTATTTT
TRBD1	TRBJ1-2	NA	TRBV7-8	CASSLGTGGAGIYGYTF	TGTGCCAGCAGCTTAGGGACAGGGGGCGCCGGGATCTATGGCTACACCTTC
TRBD2	TRBJ2-5	NA	TRBV7-8	CASSLGLAGQTQYF	TGTGCCAGCAGCTTAGGACTAGCGGGGCAGACCCAGTACTTC
NA	TRBJ1-1	NA	TRBV19	CASSTNMRVTEAFF	TGTGCCAGTAGTACCAACATGAGGGTCACTGAAGCTTTCTTT
NA	TRBJ1-3	NA	TRBV3-1/TRBV3-2	CASSQTAGNTIYF	TGTGCCAGCAGCCAAACAGCTGGAAACACCATATATTTT
NA	TRBJ1-2	NA	TRBV20-1	CSAILLYGYTF	TGCAGTGCTATATTGCTATATGGCTACACCTTC
NA	TRBJ1-2	NA	TRBV7-9	CASSSGGVGYTF	TGTGCCAGCAGCTCAGGCGGGGTTGGCTACACCTTC
TRBD1	TRBJ1-2	NA	TRBV6-1	CASSDKTGYGYTF	TGTGCCAGCAGTGACAAGACAGGGTATGGCTACACCTTC
NA	TRBJ2-7	NA	TRBV21-1	CASSKGPSGLTYEQYF	TGTGCCAGCAGCAAAGGTCCTAGCGGACTAACCTACGAGCAGTACTTC
NA	TRBJ1-1	NA	TRBV5-1	CASSLEGEGTEAFF	TGCGCCAGCAGCTTAGAGGGGGAAGGCACTGAAGCTTTCTTT
NA	TRBJ1-4	NA	TRBV7-9	CASSLRQGNEKLFF	TGTGCCAGCAGCTTGCGGCAGGGGAACGAAAAACTGTTTTTT
NA	TRBJ1-3	NA	TRBV6-6	CASRRQEPSGNTIYF	TGTGCCAGCAGGAGACAGGAGCCTTCTGGAAACACCATATATTTT
NA	TRBJ2-4	NA	TRBV24-1	CATSDNDFVF	TGTGCCACCAGTGATAATGACTTCGTATTC
NA	TRBJ1-3	NA	TRBV19	CASSIQDSPVTGNTIYF	TGTGCCAGTAGTATCCAAGACTCACCGGTCACTGGAAACACCATATATTTT
NA	TRBJ1-3	few	TRBV7-3	CASSLRQGIGNTIYF	TGTGCCAGCAGCTTAAGGCAGGGGATTGGAAACACCATATATTTT
NA	TRBJ2-2	NA	TRBV9	CASSVSGNTGELFF	TGTGCCAGCAGCGTATCGGGGAACACCGGGGAGCTGTTTTTT
NA	TRBJ2-7	NA	TRBV6-4	CASSLGSPGRAYEQYF	TGTGCCAGCAGTCTAGGGTCTCCGGGAAGGGCTTACGAGCAGTACTTC
NA	TRBJ2-3	NA	TRBV11-1	CASSFELPSTDTQYF	TGTGCCAGCAGCTTTGAACTCCCTTCCACAGATACGCAGTATTTT
NA	TRBJ2-2	NA	TRBV5-1	CASSLGTDNTGELFF	TGCGCCAGCAGCTTGGGGACAGACAACACCGGGGAGCTGTTTTTT
TRBD1	TRBJ2-2	NA	TRBV7-9	CASSPTGAGELFF	TGTGCCAGCAGTCCCACAGGGGCAGGGGAGCTGTTTTTT
TRBD2	TRBJ2-3	medium-sized	TRBV4-2	CASSPQTSGGGTDTQYF	TGTGCCAGCAGCCCACAGACTAGCGGGGGAGGGACAGATACGCAGTATTTT
TRBD2	TRBJ2-3	NA	TRBV24-1	CATSASSGGGSDTQYF	TGTGCCACCAGCGCCTCCAGCGGGGGGGGGTCAGATACGCAGTATTTT
NA	TRBJ1-5	NA	TRBV6-5	CASVQDSNQPQHF	TGTGCCAGCGTTCAGGATAGCAATCAGCCCCAGCATTTT
NA	TRBJ1-4	once	TRBV11-2	CASSFGGPNEKLFF	TGTGCCAGCAGCTTTGGAGGTCCTAATGAAAAACTGTTTTTT
TRBD1	TRBJ2-7	NA	TRBV3-1/TRBV3-2	CASSQVPGGTYEQYF	TGTGCCAGCAGCCAAGTTCCAGGGGGTACCTACGAGCAGTACTTC
NA	TRBJ1-4	NA	TRBV9	CASSGARDNEKLFF	TGTGCCAGCAGCGGGGCGAGGGATAATGAAAAACTGTTTTTT